These T cell receptor beta chains were read from a single sample in a study of blood T cell repertoires in COVID-19. Assay: immunoSEQ multiplex PCR; the TCRdb copy retains only in-frame clones and omits some. Of some 270,000 clones detected, more than 85% appear once; the ten largest clones hold 0.75% to 0.9%. Sequencing used peripheral blood. These receptors were collected from a man aged 25-45 years with acute or convalescent COVID-19. Both conserved end residues are part of each CDR3. Fields, in order: clone size, V gene, D gene, J gene, CDR3 protein, CDR3 DNA. The D gene is left open where the match is weak. Clone size appears in some rows only: once, few, many, or a class for an expanded clone.

abundance: .; v_gene: TRBV6-5; d_gene: TRBD2; j_gene: TRBJ2-2; CDR3aa: CARGGAGVIGELFF; CDR3nt: TGTGCTCGTGGCGGGGCGGGAGTAATTGGGGAGCTGTTTTTT
abundance: .; v_gene: TRBV7-8; d_gene: TRBD1; j_gene: TRBJ2-7; CDR3aa: CASSLARTTGITGQGRYEQYF; CDR3nt: TGTGCCAGCAGCTTAGCGCGTACTACCGGGATAACGGGACAGGGTCGCTACGAGCAGTACTTC
abundance: .; v_gene: TRBV19; d_gene: .; j_gene: TRBJ1-4; CDR3aa: CASSTGSVIRGAANEKLFF; CDR3nt: TGTGCCAGTAGTACAGGATCGGTGATACGGGGGGCGGCTAATGAAAAACTGTTTTTT
abundance: .; v_gene: TRBV9; d_gene: TRBD2; j_gene: TRBJ2-7; CDR3aa: CASSVGVAGGPNEQYF; CDR3nt: TGTGCCAGCAGCGTAGGGGTAGCGGGAGGGCCTAACGAGCAGTACTTC
abundance: .; v_gene: TRBV18; d_gene: .; j_gene: TRBJ1-1; CDR3aa: CASSPPFLGIRSADTEAFF; CDR3nt: TGTGCCAGCTCACCACCGTTCCTGGGTATAAGGTCGGCGGACACTGAAGCTTTCTTT
abundance: .; v_gene: TRBV6-5; d_gene: .; j_gene: TRBJ2-7; CDR3aa: CASKVQYSYEQYF; CDR3nt: TGTGCCAGCAAAGTTCAGTACAGCTACGAGCAGTACTTC
abundance: .; v_gene: TRBV7-9; d_gene: .; j_gene: TRBJ1-1; CDR3aa: CASSLRGATEAFF; CDR3nt: TGTGCCAGCAGCTTACGGGGGGCTACCGAAGCTTTCTTT
abundance: .; v_gene: TRBV3-1/TRBV3-2; d_gene: TRBD2; j_gene: TRBJ2-1; CDR3aa: CASSPSGGASNEQFF; CDR3nt: TGTGCCAGCAGCCCTAGCGGGGGGGCCTCCAATGAGCAGTTCTTC
abundance: .; v_gene: TRBV18; d_gene: .; j_gene: TRBJ2-1; CDR3aa: CASSPYRSENEQFF; CDR3nt: TGTGCCAGCTCACCTTACAGGTCGGAGAATGAGCAGTTCTTC
abundance: .; v_gene: TRBV24-1; d_gene: TRBD1; j_gene: TRBJ2-5; CDR3aa: CATSDFGQGHRETQYF; CDR3nt: TGTGCCACCAGTGATTTTGGACAGGGGCATCGAGAGACCCAGTACTTC
abundance: few; v_gene: TRBV11-2; d_gene: .; j_gene: TRBJ1-2; CDR3aa: CASSLDPSNYGYTF; CDR3nt: TGTGCCAGCAGCTTAGATCCCTCTAACTATGGCTACACCTTC
abundance: .; v_gene: TRBV27; d_gene: .; j_gene: TRBJ2-1; CDR3aa: CASSLGAASVEQFF; CDR3nt: TGTGCCAGCAGTTTAGGGGCCGCGTCGGTTGAGCAGTTCTTC
abundance: .; v_gene: TRBV6-8; d_gene: TRBD1; j_gene: TRBJ1-5; CDR3aa: CASRTGTVVDQPQHF; CDR3nt: TGTGCCAGCAGAACCGGGACAGTCGTTGATCAGCCCCAGCATTTT
abundance: .; v_gene: TRBV4-1; d_gene: .; j_gene: TRBJ2-3; CDR3aa: CASSQAGDSTDTQYF; CDR3nt: TGCGCCAGCAGCCAAGCAGGGGACAGCACAGATACGCAGTATTTT
abundance: .; v_gene: TRBV29-1; d_gene: TRBD1; j_gene: TRBJ2-2; CDR3aa: CSGGQGAMWETGELFF; CDR3nt: TGCAGCGGGGGACAGGGGGCGATGTGGGAGACCGGGGAGCTGTTTTTT
abundance: .; v_gene: TRBV6-1; d_gene: TRBD2; j_gene: TRBJ2-5; CDR3aa: CASSVSRPTGGETQYF; CDR3nt: TGTGCCAGCAGTGTGAGTAGACCGACGGGGGGGGAGACCCAGTACTTC
abundance: once; v_gene: TRBV11-2; d_gene: TRBD1; j_gene: TRBJ1-2; CDR3aa: CASSATPGGYGYTF; CDR3nt: TGTGCCAGCAGCGCAACCCCAGGGGGCTATGGCTACACCTTC
abundance: few; v_gene: TRBV28; d_gene: .; j_gene: TRBJ1-5; CDR3aa: CASSKSGYNQPQHF; CDR3nt: TGTGCCAGCAGTAAGTCAGGATACAATCAGCCCCAGCATTTT
abundance: .; v_gene: TRBV28; d_gene: .; j_gene: TRBJ2-1; CDR3aa: CAIRVASYNEQFF; CDR3nt: TGTGCCATCAGGGTGGCATCCTACAATGAGCAGTTCTTC
abundance: .; v_gene: TRBV24-1; d_gene: .; j_gene: TRBJ2-3; CDR3aa: CATSDGSDTDTQYF; CDR3nt: TGTGCCACCAGTGACGGGTCAGACACAGATACGCAGTATTTT
abundance: .; v_gene: TRBV28; d_gene: .; j_gene: TRBJ1-6; CDR3aa: CASRLPTGTNNSPLHF; CDR3nt: TGTGCCAGCAGACTTCCAACAGGAACTAATAATTCACCCCTCCACTTT
abundance: .; v_gene: TRBV9; d_gene: TRBD1; j_gene: TRBJ2-7; CDR3aa: CASSVGPGTAYEQYF; CDR3nt: TGTGCCAGCAGCGTAGGACCCGGGACAGCCTACGAGCAGTACTTC
abundance: .; v_gene: TRBV30; d_gene: .; j_gene: TRBJ1-5; CDR3aa: CAWSFPGAGGQPQHF; CDR3nt: TGTGCCTGGAGTTTTCCGGGAGCCGGGGGTCAGCCCCAGCATTTT
abundance: .; v_gene: TRBV5-4; d_gene: TRBD2; j_gene: TRBJ2-1; CDR3aa: CASSGRSGRAYNEQFF; CDR3nt: TGTGCCAGCAGCGGGAGAAGCGGGAGGGCCTACAATGAGCAGTTCTTC
abundance: .; v_gene: TRBV7-9; d_gene: .; j_gene: TRBJ1-2; CDR3aa: CASSFVVTGPRGYTF; CDR3nt: TGTGCCAGCAGCTTCGTTGTTACAGGCCCTAGGGGCTACACCTTC
abundance: .; v_gene: TRBV25-1; d_gene: TRBD2; j_gene: TRBJ2-1; CDR3aa: CASQGLADYNEQFF; CDR3nt: TGTGCCAGCCAAGGACTAGCGGACTACAATGAGCAGTTCTTC
abundance: .; v_gene: TRBV6-5; d_gene: .; j_gene: TRBJ2-2; CDR3aa: CASSYPGIGELFF; CDR3nt: TGTGCCAGCAGTTACCCGGGGATCGGGGAGCTGTTTTTT
abundance: .; v_gene: TRBV28; d_gene: TRBD1; j_gene: TRBJ2-7; CDR3aa: CASSLKAGTGTYEQYF; CDR3nt: TGTGCCAGCAGTTTAAAGGCCGGGACAGGTACCTACGAGCAGTACTTC
abundance: .; v_gene: TRBV28; d_gene: .; j_gene: TRBJ2-4; CDR3aa: CASSMGGKNIQYF; CDR3nt: TGTGCCAGCAGTATGGGAGGTAAAAACATTCAGTACTTC
abundance: .; v_gene: TRBV7-7; d_gene: .; j_gene: TRBJ1-2; CDR3aa: CASSSISAGDGYTF; CDR3nt: TGTGCTAGCAGCTCAATTTCAGCAGGGGATGGCTACACCTTC
abundance: .; v_gene: TRBV13; d_gene: TRBD1; j_gene: TRBJ2-7; CDR3aa: CASSYTRDRRRYEQYF; CDR3nt: TGTGCCAGCAGTTATACTCGGGACAGGCGAAGGTACGAGCAGTACTTC
abundance: .; v_gene: TRBV7-3; d_gene: TRBD1; j_gene: TRBJ1-2; CDR3aa: CASREPGQGNYGYTF; CDR3nt: TGTGCCAGCAGGGAACCGGGACAGGGAAACTATGGCTACACCTTC
abundance: .; v_gene: TRBV2; d_gene: TRBD2; j_gene: TRBJ2-7; CDR3aa: CASISSSGGSYEQYF; CDR3nt: TGTGCCAGCATCTCCTCTAGCGGGGGCTCCTACGAGCAGTACTTC
abundance: .; v_gene: TRBV11-2; d_gene: TRBD2; j_gene: TRBJ2-2; CDR3aa: CASSSLSGGASGELFF; CDR3nt: TGTGCCAGCAGCTCCCTTAGCGGGGGGGCTTCCGGGGAGCTGTTTTTT
abundance: once; v_gene: TRBV18; d_gene: TRBD2; j_gene: TRBJ2-1; CDR3aa: CASSPPSGSSYEQFF; CDR3nt: TGTGCCAGCTCACCACCTAGCGGGAGTTCATATGAGCAGTTCTTC
abundance: .; v_gene: TRBV9; d_gene: TRBD1; j_gene: TRBJ1-2; CDR3aa: CASSAPLHRGRGYTF; CDR3nt: TGTGCCAGCAGCGCTCCCCTCCACAGGGGTCGGGGCTACACCTTC
abundance: .; v_gene: TRBV7-2; d_gene: TRBD1; j_gene: TRBJ1-6; CDR3aa: CASSPNLVSTGGPLHF; CDR3nt: TGTGCCAGCAGCCCGAACCTCGTGTCCACAGGGGGTCCCCTCCACTTT
abundance: .; v_gene: TRBV4-1; d_gene: .; j_gene: TRBJ1-2; CDR3aa: CASSQTGGYTF; CDR3nt: TGCGCCAGCAGCCAAACAGGTGGCTACACCTTC
abundance: .; v_gene: TRBV4-2; d_gene: .; j_gene: TRBJ2-7; CDR3aa: CASSQDTGQYF; CDR3nt: TGTGCCAGCAGCCAAGATACTGGGCAGTACTTC
abundance: .; v_gene: TRBV5-1; d_gene: TRBD2; j_gene: TRBJ2-1; CDR3aa: CASSLGTSSYEQFF; CDR3nt: TGCGCCAGCAGCTTGGGGACTAGTAGCTATGAGCAGTTCTTC
abundance: once; v_gene: TRBV27; d_gene: .; j_gene: TRBJ1-2; CDR3aa: CASSYEGRALYGYTF; CDR3nt: TGTGCCAGCAGTTATGAAGGGAGGGCACTTTATGGCTACACCTTC
abundance: .; v_gene: TRBV9; d_gene: TRBD1; j_gene: TRBJ2-1; CDR3aa: CASTGTGFYEQFF; CDR3nt: TGTGCCAGTACCGGGACAGGGTTCTATGAGCAGTTCTTC
abundance: .; v_gene: TRBV19; d_gene: .; j_gene: TRBJ1-1; CDR3aa: CASSKGQLNTEAFF; CDR3nt: TGTGCCAGTAGTAAGGGACAACTGAACACTGAAGCTTTCTTT